The rows below give T cell receptor beta chains drawn from one sample of a study of CD8 T cells in ankylosing spondylitis. TCRdb redid the calling of the 5' RACE reads with MiXCR, one entry per CDR3 protein. The sample contains 750,000 to 850,000 distinct CDR3 sequences, roughly 10% of which appear only once. The source material was blood, either unsorted or a sorted T cell fraction (not recorded which). All receptors derive from a male donor with ankylosing spondylitis. The CDR3 runs from the conserved cysteine through the conserved F or W. D genes are given only for firm matches. Rows may omit the clone size; those that give it use once, few, many or a size class.

abundance	v_gene	j_gene	d_gene	CDR3aa	CDR3nt
-	TRBV20-1	TRBJ2-1	-	CSASPASYNEQFF	TGCAGTGCTAGTCCGGCTAGTTACAATGAGCAGTTCTTC
many	TRBV20-1	TRBJ2-3	-	CSPQGPWDTQYF	TGCAGTCCCCAAGGCCCTTGGGATACGCAGTATTTT
few	TRBV7-2	TRBJ1-1	-	CASSSRDIGTEAFF	TGTGCCAGCAGCTCACGGGACATAGGCACTGAAGCTTTCTTT
many	TRBV10-3	TRBJ2-1	-	CAISELGGSYNEQFF	TGTGCCATCAGTGAGTTGGGGGGCTCCTACAATGAGCAGTTCTTC
-	TRBV6-5	TRBJ2-1	TRBD2	CASSYEGGRINNEQFF	TGTGCCAGCAGTTACGAAGGCGGGAGAATCAACAATGAGCAGTTCTTC
-	TRBV2	TRBJ2-7	TRBD1	CASSEFWDRAYEQYF	TGTGCCAGCAGTGAATTCTGGGACAGGGCTTACGAGCAGTACTTC
few	TRBV7-2	TRBJ2-1	TRBD2	CASSPPGLRFNEQFF	TGTGCCAGCAGCCCGCCGGGACTAAGGTTCAATGAGCAGTTCTTC
-	TRBV20-1	TRBJ2-5	-	CSGIGGLGEETQYF	TGCAGTGGCATTGGGGGCCTTGGCGAGGAGACCCAGTACTTC
many	TRBV29-1	TRBJ2-3	-	CSVEVTTRGPAQYF	TGCAGCGTTGAAGTCACTACCCGGGGGCCGGCGCAGTATTTT
-	TRBV10-3	TRBJ2-7	-	CAISEQGGSYEQYF	TGTGCCATCAGTGAACAAGGAGGATCCTACGAGCAGTACTTC
many	TRBV4-2	TRBJ1-2	-	CASSQAAFFGYTF	TGTGCCAGCAGCCAGGCAGCCTTCTTTGGCTACACCTTC
many	TRBV6-5	TRBJ1-1	-	CASSYLGSAFF	TGTGCCAGCAGTTACCTAGGGTCCGCTTTCTTT
few	TRBV12-3/TRBV12-4	TRBJ1-4	-	CASIDSSTNEKLFF	TGTGCCAGCATTGACAGCTCAACTAATGAAAAACTGTTTTTT
many	TRBV5-1	TRBJ2-4	-	CASSPFSVENIQYF	TGCGCCAGCAGCCCCTTTTCCGTGGAAAACATTCAGTACTTC
-	TRBV6-2/TRBV6-3	TRBJ1-1	-	CASGGHLNTEAFF	TGTGCCAGCGGGGGACATTTGAACACTGAAGCTTTCTTT
-	TRBV7-2	TRBJ2-1	-	CASSKGHRLLGNEQFF	TGTGCCAGCAGCAAGGGACATCGCCTCTTGGGCAATGAGCAGTTCTTC
few	TRBV9	TRBJ2-7	TRBD1	CASSAGTGGFYEQYF	TGTGCCAGCAGCGCCGGGACAGGGGGCTTCTACGAGCAGTACTTC
-	TRBV7-9	TRBJ2-7	-	CASTLTPGLGQYF	TGTGCCAGCACCCTGACCCCAGGGTTGGGGCAGTACTTC
-	TRBV20-1	TRBJ1-1	TRBD1	CSAKDRVMGTEAFF	TGCAGTGCTAAGGACAGGGTCATGGGCACTGAAGCTTTCTTT
-	TRBV5-4	TRBJ2-2	-	CARSPGVLCGELLF	TGTGCCAGGAGCCCAGGGGTGCTCTGCGGGGAGCTGCTTTTT
many	TRBV20-1	TRBJ2-7	-	CSQAANYEQYF	TGCAGTCAAGCGGCTAACTACGAGCAGTACTTC
-	TRBV7-2	TRBJ2-2	-	CASSFFSVPGELFF	TGTGCCAGCAGCTTTTTTAGTGTACCCGGGGAGCTGTTTTTT
few	TRBV7-2	TRBJ2-7	-	CASSRVLAGSYEQYF	TGTGCCAGCAGCCGGGTCCTGGCCGGCTCCTACGAGCAGTACTTC
few	TRBV5-1	TRBJ2-2	-	CASSLPQPGELFF	TGCGCCAGCAGCCTACCACAGCCCGGGGAGCTGTTTTTT
-	TRBV30	TRBJ1-6	-	CAWRRDGNSPLHF	TGTGCCTGGAGAAGGGACGGGAATTCACCCCTCCACTTT
few	TRBV12-5	TRBJ1-3	TRBD1	CASGLGDRDSTDTIYF	TGTGCTAGTGGTCTGGGGGACAGGGATTCGACGGACACCATATATTTT
-	TRBV6-5	TRBJ1-2	-	CASSYATGLSGYTF	TGTGCCAGCAGTTACGCCACAGGACTCTCTGGCTACACCTTC
many	TRBV7-6	TRBJ2-2	-	CASSLAVRAVGELFF	TGTGCCAGCAGCTTAGCTGTCCGGGCGGTGGGGGAGCTGTTTTTT
few	TRBV20-1	TRBJ2-7	-	CSARLAGTRREQYF	TGCAGTGCTAGACTGGCCGGGACGAGACGCGAGCAGTACTTC
-	TRBV5-6	TRBJ1-2	-	CASSLVRGARGYTF	TGTGCCAGCAGCTTGGTCCGAGGGGCCAGAGGCTACACCTTC
many	TRBV7-2	TRBJ2-3	-	CASSLGGSAGDTQYF	TGTGCCAGCAGCTTAGGAGGGTCGGCGGGAGATACGCAGTATTTT
few	TRBV28	TRBJ2-7	TRBD2	CASSSPASGSYEQYF	TGTGCCAGCAGTTCCCCGGCTAGCGGAAGCTACGAGCAGTACTTC
few	TRBV24-1	TRBJ2-5	-	CATSDFRGSGETQYF	TGTGCCACCAGTGATTTCAGGGGAAGTGGAGAGACCCAGTACTTC
once	TRBV12-1	TRBJ1-2	-	CARSLGLQDGYGYTF	TGTGCCAGGAGCCTCGGGCTTCAGGATGGTTATGGCTACACCTTC
few	TRBV4-3	TRBJ1-6	-	CASSLGQWDSPLHF	TGCGCCAGCAGCCTTGGACAGTGGGATTCACCCCTCCACTTT